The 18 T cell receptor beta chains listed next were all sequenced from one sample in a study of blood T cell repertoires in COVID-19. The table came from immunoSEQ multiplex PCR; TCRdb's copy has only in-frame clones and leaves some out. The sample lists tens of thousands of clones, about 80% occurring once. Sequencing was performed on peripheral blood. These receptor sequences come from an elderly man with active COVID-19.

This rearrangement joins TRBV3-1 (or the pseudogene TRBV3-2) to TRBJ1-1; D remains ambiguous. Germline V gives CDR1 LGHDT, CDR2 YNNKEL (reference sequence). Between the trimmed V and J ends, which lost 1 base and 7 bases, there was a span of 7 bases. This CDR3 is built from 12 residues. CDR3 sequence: CASSQVRDEAFF. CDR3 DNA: TGTGCCAGCAGCCAAGTTCGAGATGAAGCTTTCTTT.

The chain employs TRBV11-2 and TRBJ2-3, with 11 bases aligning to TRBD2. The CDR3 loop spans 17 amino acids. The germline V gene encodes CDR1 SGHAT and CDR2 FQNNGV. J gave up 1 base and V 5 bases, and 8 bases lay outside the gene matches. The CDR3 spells CASSAEGSGRGTDTQYF. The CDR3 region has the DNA TGTGCCAGCAGCGCGGAGGGTAGCGGGAGGGGCACAGATACGCAGTATTTT.

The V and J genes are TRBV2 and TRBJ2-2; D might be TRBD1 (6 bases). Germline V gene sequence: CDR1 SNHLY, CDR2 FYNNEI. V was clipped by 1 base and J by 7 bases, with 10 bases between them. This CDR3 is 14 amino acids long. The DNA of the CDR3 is TGTGCCAGCAGTGAAGGTCAGGGGTACGGGGAGCTGTTTTTT. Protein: CASSEGQGYGELFF. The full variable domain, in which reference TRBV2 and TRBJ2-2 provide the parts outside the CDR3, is EPEVTQTPSHQVTQMGQEVILRCVPISNHLYFYWYRQILGQKVEFLVSFYNNEISEKSEIFDDQFSVERPDGSNFTLKIRSTKLEDSAMYFCASSEGQGYGELFFGEGSRLTVL.

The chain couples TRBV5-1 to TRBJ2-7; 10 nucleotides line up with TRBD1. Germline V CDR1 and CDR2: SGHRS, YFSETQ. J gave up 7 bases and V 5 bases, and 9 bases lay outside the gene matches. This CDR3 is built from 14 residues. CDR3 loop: CASRDGTGASEQYF. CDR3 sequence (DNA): TGCGCCAGCAGAGATGGGACAGGGGCGTCGGAGCAGTACTTC.

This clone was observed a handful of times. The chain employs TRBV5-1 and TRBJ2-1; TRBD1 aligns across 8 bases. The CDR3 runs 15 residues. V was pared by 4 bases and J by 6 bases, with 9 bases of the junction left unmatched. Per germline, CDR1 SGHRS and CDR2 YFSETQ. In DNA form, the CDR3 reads TGCGCCAGCAGCGACGGACAGGGTTTAGGCAATGAGCAGTTCTTC. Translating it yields CASSDGQGLGNEQFF.

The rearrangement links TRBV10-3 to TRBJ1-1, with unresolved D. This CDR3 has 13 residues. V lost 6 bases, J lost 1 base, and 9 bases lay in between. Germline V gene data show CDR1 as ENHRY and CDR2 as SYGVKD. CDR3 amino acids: CAIRSRGNTEAFF. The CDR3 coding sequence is TGTGCCATCAGGAGTAGAGGGAACACTGAAGCTTTCTTT.

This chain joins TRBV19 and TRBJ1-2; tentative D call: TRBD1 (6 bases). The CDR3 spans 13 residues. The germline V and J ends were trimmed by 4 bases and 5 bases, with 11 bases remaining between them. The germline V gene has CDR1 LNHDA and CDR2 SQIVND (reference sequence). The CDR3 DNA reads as TGTGCCAGTAGTACCCCACAGGGATATGGCTACACCTTC. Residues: CASSTPQGYGYTF.

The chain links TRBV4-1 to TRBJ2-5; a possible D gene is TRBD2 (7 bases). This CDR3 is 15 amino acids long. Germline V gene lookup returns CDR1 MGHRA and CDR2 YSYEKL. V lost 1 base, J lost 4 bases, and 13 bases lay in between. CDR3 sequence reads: CASSQVRGGGETQYF. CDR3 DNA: TGCGCCAGCAGCCAAGTTAGGGGGGGAGGAGAGACCCAGTACTTC.

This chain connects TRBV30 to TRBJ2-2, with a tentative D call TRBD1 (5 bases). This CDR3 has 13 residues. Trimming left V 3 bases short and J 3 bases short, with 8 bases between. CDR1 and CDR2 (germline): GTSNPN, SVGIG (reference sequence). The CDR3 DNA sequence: TGTGCCTGGAGCTCAGGGCACACCGGGGAGCTGTTTTTT. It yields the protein CAWSSGHTGELFF.

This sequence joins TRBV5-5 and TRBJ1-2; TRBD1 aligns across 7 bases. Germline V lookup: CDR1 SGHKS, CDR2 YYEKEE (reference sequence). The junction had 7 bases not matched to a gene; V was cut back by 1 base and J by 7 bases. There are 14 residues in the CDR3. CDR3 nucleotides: TGTGCCAGCAGCTTGAGACAGGGCGTCGGTGGCTACACCTTC. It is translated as CASSLRQGVGGYTF. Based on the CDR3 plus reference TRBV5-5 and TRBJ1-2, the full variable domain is DAGVTQSPTHLIKTRGQQVTLRCSPISGHKSVSWYQQVLGQGPQFIFQYYEKEERGRGNFPDRFSARQFPNYSSELNVNALLLGDSALYLCASSLRQGVGGYTFGSGTRLTVV.

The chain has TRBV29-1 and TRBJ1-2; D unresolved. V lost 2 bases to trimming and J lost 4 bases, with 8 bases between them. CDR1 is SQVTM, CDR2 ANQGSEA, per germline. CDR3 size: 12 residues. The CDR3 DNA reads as TGCAGCGTTGAACTGAACAGCTATGGCTACACCTTC. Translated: CSVELNSYGYTF. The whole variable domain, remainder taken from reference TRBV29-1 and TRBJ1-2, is SAVISQKPSRDICQRGTSLTIQCQVDSQVTMMFWYRQQPGQSLTLIATANQGSEATYESGFVIDKFPISRPNLTFSTLTVSNMSPEDSSIYLCSVELNSYGYTFGSGTRLTVV.

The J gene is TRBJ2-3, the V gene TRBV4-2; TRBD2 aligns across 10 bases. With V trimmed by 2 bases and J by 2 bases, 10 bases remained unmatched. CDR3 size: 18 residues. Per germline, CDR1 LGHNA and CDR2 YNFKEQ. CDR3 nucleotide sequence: TGTGCCAGCAGCCAATCTCCGGGACTAGCGAGGCCCACAGATACGCAGTATTTT. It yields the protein CASSQSPGLARPTDTQYF.

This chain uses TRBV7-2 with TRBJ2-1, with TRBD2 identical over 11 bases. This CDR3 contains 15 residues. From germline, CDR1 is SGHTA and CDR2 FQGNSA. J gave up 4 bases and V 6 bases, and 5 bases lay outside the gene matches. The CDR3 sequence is CASSLTSGTYNEQFF. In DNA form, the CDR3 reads TGTGCCAGCAGTCTGACTAGCGGGACATACAATGAGCAGTTCTTC.

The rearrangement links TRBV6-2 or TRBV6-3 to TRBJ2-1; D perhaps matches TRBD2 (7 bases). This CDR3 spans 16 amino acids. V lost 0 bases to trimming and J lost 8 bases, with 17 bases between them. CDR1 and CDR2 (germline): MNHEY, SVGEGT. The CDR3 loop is CASSYSMGGGLDEQFF. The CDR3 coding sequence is TGTGCCAGCAGTTACTCGATGGGGGGGGGCCTCGATGAGCAGTTCTTC.

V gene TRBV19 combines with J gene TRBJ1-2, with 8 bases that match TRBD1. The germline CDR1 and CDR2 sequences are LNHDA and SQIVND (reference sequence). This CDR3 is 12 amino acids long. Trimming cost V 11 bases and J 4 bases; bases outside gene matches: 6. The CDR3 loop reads CAVRTGPYGYTF. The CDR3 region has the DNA TGTGCCGTAAGGACAGGGCCCTATGGCTACACCTTC.

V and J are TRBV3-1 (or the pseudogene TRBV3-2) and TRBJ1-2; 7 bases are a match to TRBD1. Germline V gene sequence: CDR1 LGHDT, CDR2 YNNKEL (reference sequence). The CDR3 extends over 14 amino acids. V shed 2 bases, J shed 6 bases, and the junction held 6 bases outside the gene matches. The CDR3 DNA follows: TGTGCCAGCAGCCAAAGGGGACAGATCAATGGCTACACCTTC. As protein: CASSQRGQINGYTF.

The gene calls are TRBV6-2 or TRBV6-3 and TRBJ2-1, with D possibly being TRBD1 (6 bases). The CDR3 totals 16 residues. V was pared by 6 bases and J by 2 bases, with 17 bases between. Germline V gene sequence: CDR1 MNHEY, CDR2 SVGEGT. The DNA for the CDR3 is TGTGCCAGCAGCACACAGGGTGCGAGTACCTACAATGAGCAGTTCTTC. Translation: CASSTQGASTYNEQFF.

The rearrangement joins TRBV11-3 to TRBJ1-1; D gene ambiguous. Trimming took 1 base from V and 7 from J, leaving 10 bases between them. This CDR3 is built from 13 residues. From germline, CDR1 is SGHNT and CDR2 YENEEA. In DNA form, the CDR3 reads TGTGCCAGCAGCTTAGGTCGGTCAGGTGAAGCTTTCTTT. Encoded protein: CASSLGRSGEAFF.